This T cell receptor beta chain was captured in a study of blood T cell repertoires in COVID-19. This CDR3 is 17 amino acids long. The V gene lost 2 bases and the J gene lost 4 bases, with 19 bases spanning the gap. Looked up from germline, CDR1 is MNHNS and CDR2 is SASEGT. Source study methods: Amplification with reference gene primers provided the estimates of nucleated cell counts. Assay used: immunoSEQ multiplex PCR; TCRdb lists only in-frame clones, some missing. The DNA gave D and trimming, while V, J and clone size come from that table. This sample has some 100,000 clones, with 88% found just once.

The sample was peripheral blood. The origin of this receptor is an elderly woman with active COVID-19. The chain couples TRBV6-1 to TRBJ2-3, with a possible D match to TRBD1 (6 bases). The CDR3 nucleotides are TGTGCCAGCAGTGAACAGGGGCAGAATACCCTTCCAGATACGCAGTATTTT. As protein: CASSEQGQNTLPDTQYF.